One and the same sample provided the 18 T cell receptor beta chains below, sequenced in a study of T cell responses to AZD1222 COVID-19 vaccine. Here immunoSEQ multiplex PCR was the method, and the copy in TCRdb shows in-frame clones only, minus some. The table has some 42,000 clones, over 70% seen once; the top ten hold under 20%. Material: peripheral blood, obtained 28 days after the second AZD1222 dose. All receptors come from an adult who received the AZD1222 COVID-19 vaccine.

The chain couples TRBV5-8 to TRBJ1-2; the D gene is possibly TRBD1 (5 bases). V was shortened by 0 bases and J by 1 base, with 7 bases between the two germline ends. Germline V lookup: CDR1 SGHTS, CDR2 YDEGEE. This CDR3 comprises 14 residues. The CDR3 reads CASSLGQHNYGYTF. CDR3 nucleotide sequence: TGTGCCAGCAGCTTGGGACAGCATAACTATGGCTACACCTTC.

The gene calls are TRBV29-1 and TRBJ2-3; D remains ambiguous. This CDR3 region has 12 residues. Between the trimmed V and J ends, which lost 3 bases and 1 base, there was a span of 5 bases. Germline loops: CDR1 SQVTM, CDR2 ANQGSEA. The CDR3 spells CSVEIGTDTQYF. CDR3 DNA sequence: TGCAGCGTTGAGATTGGCACAGATACGCAGTATTTT.

For this clone: At one end the junction does not follow the germline gene, possibly because of a read error. The chain joins TRBV7-7 to TRBJ2-1; perhaps TRBD2 as D (6 bases). Per germline, CDR1 SSHAT and CDR2 FNYEAQ (reference sequence). This CDR3 has 15 amino acids. CDR3 region: CASSSAGTSYNEQFF. As DNA, the CDR3 is TGTGCTAGCAGCTCCGCAGGGACTTCCTACAATGAGCAGTTCTTC.

The V and J genes are TRBV6-1 and TRBJ1-5; D not certain. This CDR3 spans 13 amino acids. The germline gives CDR1 MNHNS, CDR2 SASEGT. Deletions cut 2 bases from V and 2 bases from J, with 4 bases between. As DNA, the CDR3 is TGTGCCAGCAGTGAATCGCGCAATCAGCCCCAGCATTTT. This encodes CASSESRNQPQHF.

This chain uses TRBV3-1 (or the pseudogene TRBV3-2) with TRBJ1-1; D gene uncertain. The CDR3 covers 12 residues. The V and J ends lost 4 bases and 5 bases respectively, with 8 bases between them. The germline gives CDR1 LGHDT, CDR2 YNNKEL (reference sequence). The CDR3 DNA sequence: TGTGCCAGCAGCCTGTTGACGACTGAAGCTTTCTTT. Translated: CASSLLTTEAFF.

The chain links TRBV7-9 to TRBJ1-1, with TRBD1 matching 10 bases. This CDR3 contains 14 residues. Germline V lookup: CDR1 SEHNR, CDR2 FQNEAQ (reference sequence). Trimming removed 4 bases from V and 4 bases from J; junction bases left unmatched: 3. The CDR3 here is CASSWDRGSTEAFF. The DNA of the CDR3 is TGTGCCAGCAGCTGGGACAGGGGAAGCACTGAAGCTTTCTTT.

The sample holds a few counts of this clone. The CDR3 region is CASSHAGSPLHF. The CDR3, as DNA: TGTGCCAGCAGCCACGCCGGCTCACCCCTCCACTTT. The chain employs TRBV11-1 and TRBJ1-6, with D hard to call. The germline V and J ends were trimmed by 5 bases and 10 bases, with 9 bases remaining between them. This CDR3 spans 12 amino acids. Germline CDR1 is SGHAT and CDR2 is FQDESV (reference sequence).

This clone was picked up one time. Other nucleotide sequences from this sample produce the same CDR3. V is TRBV20-1 and J is TRBJ1-2; D is ambiguous. The CDR3 covers 11 residues. V was clipped by 3 bases and J by 8 bases, with 10 bases between them. In germline, CDR1 is DFQATT, CDR2 SNEGSKA (reference sequence). This chain's CDR3 is CSASKGHGYTF. CDR3 coding DNA: TGCAGTGCTAGTAAAGGGCACGGCTACACCTTC.

In its sample, this clone was seen once. The chain recombines TRBV6-2 or TRBV6-3 with TRBJ1-2; no reliable D call. This CDR3 region has 14 residues. Germline V gene data show CDR1 as MNHEY and CDR2 as SVGEGT. The germline V and J ends were trimmed by 5 bases and 4 bases, with 14 bases remaining between them. CDR3: CASSEYGQTYGYTF. CDR3 sequence (DNA): TGTGCCAGCAGTGAGTATGGTCAGACCTATGGCTACACCTTC.

The chain carries TRBV19 and TRBJ1-2, with TRBD1 identical over 10 bases. In germline, CDR1 is LNHDA, CDR2 SQIVND (reference sequence). J was trimmed by 4 bases and V by 7 bases; bases with no gene match: 6. The CDR3 is made up of 14 amino acids. The CDR3 DNA follows: TGTGCCAGTATCCCGGGACAGGGGTTCTATGGCTACACCTTC. Translated, it gives CASIPGQGFYGYTF.

This clone occurred once. The chain recombines TRBV7-6 with TRBJ2-7; 10 bases align to TRBD1. The CDR3 is 14 amino acids. CDR1 is SGHVS and CDR2 is FNYEAQ in the germline V gene. V lost 6 bases to trimming and J lost 7 bases; unmatched junction nucleotides: 9. The CDR3 region is CASSSRTGGIEQYF. The CDR3 DNA reads TGTGCCAGCAGTTCCAGGACAGGGGGAATTGAGCAGTACTTC.

The chain links TRBV6-1 to TRBJ1-6; D might be TRBD1 (6 bases). The germline CDR1 and CDR2 sequences are MNHNS and SASEGT. V shed 2 bases and J shed 10 bases, with 18 bases lying between them. The CDR3 loop spans 16 amino acids. This chain's CDR3 is CASSEISWGQRSPLHF. CDR3 bases: TGTGCCAGCAGTGAAATCTCTTGGGGACAAAGATCACCCCTCCACTTT.

The chain uses TRBV15 and TRBJ1-3, with D perhaps TRBD1 (6 bases). Germline CDR1 LNHNV, CDR2 YYDKDF (reference sequence). V dropped 0 bases and J dropped 0 bases, with 12 bases sitting between them. The CDR3 runs to 17 residues. CDR3: CATSREGGGLSGNTIYF. The CDR3 nucleotides are TGTGCCACCAGCAGAGAAGGAGGGGGACTCTCTGGAAACACCATATATTTT.

The chain joins TRBV5-5 to TRBJ2-1; D is ambiguous. Trimming took off 0 bases at V and 10 bases at J, with 11 bases between the two ends. CDR1 is SGHKS, CDR2 YYEKEE, per germline (reference sequence). CDR3 length: 13 residues. In DNA, the CDR3 is TGTGCCAGCAGCTTGGTCGTTACGGACGAGCAGTTCTTC. It is translated as CASSLVVTDEQFF. The full variable domain, rest sourced from reference TRBV5-5 and TRBJ2-1, is DAGVTQSPTHLIKTRGQQVTLRCSPISGHKSVSWYQQVLGQGPQFIFQYYEKEERGRGNFPDRFSARQFPNYSSELNVNALLLGDSALYLCASSLVVTDEQFFGPGTRLTVL.

V and J are TRBV14 and TRBJ1-1; D possibly corresponds to TRBD1 (6 bases). The germline gives CDR1 SGHDN, CDR2 FVKESK. V lost 4 bases, J lost 0 bases, and 9 bases lay in between. This CDR3 contains 14 residues. CDR3 in amino acids: CASSRTAMNTEAFF. DNA of the CDR3: TGTGCCAGCAGCCGGACAGCGATGAACACTGAAGCTTTCTTT. Together with reference TRBV14 and TRBJ1-1, the CDR3 gives the full variable domain: EAGVTQFPSHSVIEKGQTVTLRCDPISGHDNLYWYRRVMGKEIKFLLHFVKESKQDESGMPNNRFLAERTGGTYSTLKVQPAELEDSGVYFCASSRTAMNTEAFFGQGTRLTVV.

This chain links TRBV10-3 with TRBJ2-7; D may be TRBD1 or TRBD2 (6 bases each). Germline V gene data show CDR1 as ENHRY and CDR2 as SYGVKD. The CDR3 is 14 residues long. The V gene lost 3 bases and the J gene lost 2 bases, with 11 bases spanning the gap. The CDR3 region is CAISDSGAPYEQYF. The CDR3 region has the DNA TGTGCCATCAGTGATTCGGGGGCGCCCTACGAGCAGTACTTC.

The V gene is TRBV4-1, the J gene TRBJ1-5; 7 bases fit TRBD1. V trimming: 0 bases; J trimming: 4 bases; junction bases outside the gene matches: 12. Germline assignment: CDR1 MGHRA and CDR2 YSYEKL. The CDR3 covers 18 residues. CDR3 region: CASSQDADSGQTNQPQHF. CDR3 DNA sequence: TGCGCCAGCAGCCAAGATGCCGACTCGGGACAGACTAATCAGCCCCAGCATTTT.

The chain is built from TRBV11-2 and TRBJ2-5, with 8 nucleotides matching TRBD2. The CDR3 has 16 residues. Germline-derived CDR1 and CDR2 are SGHAT and FQNNGV. V trimming: 5 bases; J trimming: 13 bases; junction bases outside the gene matches: 21. Here the CDR3 DNA reads TGTGCCAGCAGCCCCACCTTAGCGGGGAACTTCAAGAGTCCGTACTTC. Residues: CASSPTLAGNFKSPYF.